This record looks at one T cell receptor (beta chain) sequence and its context. This entry comes from a study of blood T cell repertoires in COVID-19. Overall study context: Samples of COVID-19 (acute and convalescent) were obtained from the United States, Italy and Spain. T cells, B-cell-depleted T cells, or PBMCs supplied cDNA or gDNA.

As handled by the study authors: Amplification from reference gene primers served as the basis for estimated nucleated cell counts. The repertoire was sequenced with immunoSEQ multiplex PCR; TCRdb's copy has only in-frame clones and lacks some. V and J calls and clone size are those listed in that table; D and trimming were worked out from the DNA. Of 75,000 to 95,000 clones in the sample, over 70% are singletons; the top ten hold more than 10%. Germline-derived CDR1 and CDR2 are SGHTA and FQGNSA. V was pared by 4 bases and J by 6 bases, with 9 bases between. This CDR3 is built from 13 residues. The chain recombines TRBV7-2 with TRBJ2-2; perhaps TRBD2 as D (5 bases). The sequenced material came from peripheral blood. This TCR was recovered from a woman aged 40-49 years with active or convalescent COVID-19. CDR3 bases: TGTGCCAGCAGCTCACTAGGGCCCGGGGAGCTGTTTTTT. Its protein is CASSSLGPGELFF.